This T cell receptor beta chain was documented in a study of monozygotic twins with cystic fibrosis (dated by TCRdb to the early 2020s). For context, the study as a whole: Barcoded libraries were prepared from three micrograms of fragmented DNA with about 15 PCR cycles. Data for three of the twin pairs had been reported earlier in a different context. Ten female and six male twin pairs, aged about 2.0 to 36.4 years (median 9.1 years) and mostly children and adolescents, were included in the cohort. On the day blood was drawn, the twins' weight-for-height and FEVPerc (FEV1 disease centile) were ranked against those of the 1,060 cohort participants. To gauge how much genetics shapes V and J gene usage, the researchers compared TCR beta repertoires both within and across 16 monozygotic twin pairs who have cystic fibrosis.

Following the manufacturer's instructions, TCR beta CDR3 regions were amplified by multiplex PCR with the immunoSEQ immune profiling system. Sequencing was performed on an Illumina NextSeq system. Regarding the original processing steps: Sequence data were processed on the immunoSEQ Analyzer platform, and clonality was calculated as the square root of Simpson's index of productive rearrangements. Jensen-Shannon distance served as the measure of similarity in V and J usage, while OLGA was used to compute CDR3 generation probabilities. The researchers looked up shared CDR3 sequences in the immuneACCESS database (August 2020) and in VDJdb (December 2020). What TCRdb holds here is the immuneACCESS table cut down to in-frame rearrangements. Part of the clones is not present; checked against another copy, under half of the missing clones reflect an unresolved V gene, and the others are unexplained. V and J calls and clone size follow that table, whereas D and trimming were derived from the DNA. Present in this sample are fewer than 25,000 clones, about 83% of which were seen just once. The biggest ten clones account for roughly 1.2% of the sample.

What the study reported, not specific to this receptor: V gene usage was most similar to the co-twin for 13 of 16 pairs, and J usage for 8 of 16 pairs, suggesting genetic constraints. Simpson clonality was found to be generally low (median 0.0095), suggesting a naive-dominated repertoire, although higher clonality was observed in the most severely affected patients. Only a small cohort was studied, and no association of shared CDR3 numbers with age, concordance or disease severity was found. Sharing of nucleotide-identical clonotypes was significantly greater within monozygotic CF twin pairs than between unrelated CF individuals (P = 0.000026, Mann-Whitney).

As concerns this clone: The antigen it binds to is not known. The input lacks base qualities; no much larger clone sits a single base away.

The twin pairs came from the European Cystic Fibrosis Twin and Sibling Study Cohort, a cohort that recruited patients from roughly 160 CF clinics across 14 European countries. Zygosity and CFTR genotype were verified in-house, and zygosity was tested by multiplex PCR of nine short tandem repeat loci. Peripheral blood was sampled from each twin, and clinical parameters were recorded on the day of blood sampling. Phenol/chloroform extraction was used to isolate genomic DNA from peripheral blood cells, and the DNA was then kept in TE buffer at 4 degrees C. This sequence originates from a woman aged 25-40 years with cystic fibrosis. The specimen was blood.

The nucleotide sequence reads as follows: TGCGCCAGCAGCTCTAGCGGGGCTAGCACAGATACGCAGTATTTT. Its protein is CASSSSGASTDTQYF. The rearranged segments are TRBV5-1 and TRBJ2-3; TRBD2 matches 9 bases in the middle. Trimming takes 3 bases off V and 0 bases off J; junction bases not matched to a gene: 2. The CDR3 sequence holds 15 residues, the cysteine and phenylalanine included. This entry keeps only the CDR3 DNA: 45 bases, framed from base 1. CDR1 and CDR2 (SGHRS, YFSETQ) derive from the germline V gene. Here the CDR3 is joined to the reference TRBV5-1 and TRBJ2-3 genes, and the full variable domain is: KAGVTQTPRYLIKTRGQQVTLSCSPISGHRSVSWYQQTPGQGLQFLFEYFSETQRNKGNFPGRFSGRQFSNSRSEMNVSTLELGDSALYLCASSSSGASTDTQYFGPGTRLTVL.